The T cell receptor beta chain under discussion was sequenced for a study of molecular identifiers for immune sequencing clone quantification. TCRdb used MiXCR to reprocess the PCR reads, holding one entry per CDR3 protein. The sample lists about 510,000 distinct CDR3 sequences, roughly 23% seen once, with more than 0.8% in the top ten. A note on this clonotype: Its matching antigen is unknown.

Notes on the study in general: Effector cells kept over 98% of their molecules in clones above 20 RNA copies, while naive cells kept under 1% there. Reports indicate spiked Jurkat TCR RNA from one cell could be found among one million naive cells. Highly expanded clone sizes could be underestimated by identical TCR molecules that share a barcode.

CDR1 and CDR2 (germline): MNHEY, SMNVEV (reference sequence). Trimming removed 10 bases from V and 4 bases from J; junction bases left unmatched: 12. The CDR3 is 14 residues long. Sorting defined naive CD8 T cells as CD8+CD4-CCR7+CD45RA+. This receptor was identified in a human donor in good health. Some libraries in this study had Jurkat cell RNA spiked in. The chain has TRBV27 and TRBJ2-5, with 7 bases matching TRBD2. Sequencing input: naive CD8+ T cells from blood, with Jurkat cell RNA spiked in. The subset: FACS-sorted CD8+CD4-CCR7+CD45RA+ naive T cells. The CDR3 loop reads CATKNGLGRETQYF. The CDR3 DNA reads TGTGCCACCAAAAACGGACTAGGCAGAGAGACCCAGTACTTC.